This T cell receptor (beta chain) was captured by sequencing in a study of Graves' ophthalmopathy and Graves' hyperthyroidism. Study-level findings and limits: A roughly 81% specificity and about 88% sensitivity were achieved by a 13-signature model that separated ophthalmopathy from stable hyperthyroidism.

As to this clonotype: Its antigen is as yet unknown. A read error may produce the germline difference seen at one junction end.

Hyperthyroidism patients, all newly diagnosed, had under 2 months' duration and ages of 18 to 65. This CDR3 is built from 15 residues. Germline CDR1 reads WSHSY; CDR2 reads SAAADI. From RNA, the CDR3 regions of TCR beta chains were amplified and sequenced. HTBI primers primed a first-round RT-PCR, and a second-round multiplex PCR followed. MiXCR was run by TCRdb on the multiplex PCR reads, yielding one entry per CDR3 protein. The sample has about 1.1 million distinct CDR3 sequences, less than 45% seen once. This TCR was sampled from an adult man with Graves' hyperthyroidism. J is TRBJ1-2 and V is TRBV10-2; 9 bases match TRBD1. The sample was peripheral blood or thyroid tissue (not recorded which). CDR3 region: CASSRGDRATWGYTF. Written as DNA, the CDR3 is TGTGCCAGCAGCCGAGGGGACAGGGCAACTTGGGGCTACACCTTC.